The clone carrying this T cell receptor (beta chain) was seen a few times. Its matching antigen is unknown. The CDR3 has 14 amino acids. Germline V gives CDR1 SGHAT, CDR2 FQDESV (reference sequence). The junction had 4 bases not matched to a gene; V was cut back by 5 bases and J by 1 base. This sample is drawn from a study of blood T cells in healthy people across ages. Study-wide results and limits: Age brought a roughly linear fall in TCR beta diversity measured per million T cells.

Through a sample-barcoded 5' primer and a J-beta primer mix, a second PCR was run for about 6 to 12 cycles. MiXCR was run by TCRdb on the 5' RACE reads, yielding one entry per CDR3 protein. The table has hundreds of thousands of distinct CDR3 sequences, 58% seen once. This sequence was found in a man under 40 in good health. Sequences were obtained from blood. The rearrangement uses TRBV11-1 and TRBJ2-5; 7 positions agree with TRBD2. CDR3 in amino acids: CASSRPSGQETQYF. DNA for the CDR3: TGTGCCAGCAGCAGGCCTAGCGGCCAAGAGACCCAGTACTTC.